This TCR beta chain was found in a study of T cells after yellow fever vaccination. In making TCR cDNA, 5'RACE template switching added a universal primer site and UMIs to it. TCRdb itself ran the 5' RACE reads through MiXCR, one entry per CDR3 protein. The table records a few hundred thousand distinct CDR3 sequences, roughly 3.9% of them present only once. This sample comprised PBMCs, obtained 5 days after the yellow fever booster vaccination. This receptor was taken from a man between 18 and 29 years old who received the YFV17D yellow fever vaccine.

Here the CDR3 reads CSAQLGVPDTQYF. The CDR3 DNA reads TGCAGTGCGCAACTAGGCGTCCCAGATACGCAGTATTTT. This chain links TRBV20-1 with TRBJ2-3, with D possibly being TRBD2 (5 bases). Trimming took off 6 bases at V and 4 bases at J, with 14 bases between the two ends. In germline, CDR1 is DFQATT, CDR2 SNEGSKA (reference sequence). The CDR3 has 13 amino acids.